This entry lists 20 T cell receptor beta chains sequenced from one sample in a study. TCRdb redid the calling of the reads with MiXCR, one entry per CDR3 protein. The data show approximately 820 distinct CDR3 sequences, roughly 34% seen once. The sequenced sample consisted of CD8+ T cells (not recorded whether cultured). Source of these receptors: a female donor.

This clonotype is a singleton in its sample. CDR3 coding DNA: TGTGCCAGTAGTATAAGGAGTCCCCACGAGCAGTACTTC. Translating gives CASSIRSPHEQYF. The V and J genes are TRBV19 and TRBJ2-7, with D uncertain. The germline CDR1 and CDR2 sequences are LNHDA and SQIVND (reference sequence). The CDR3 contains 13 residues. Trimming removed 2 bases at V and 5 bases at J, with 10 bases between. Together with reference TRBV19 and TRBJ2-7, the CDR3 gives the full variable domain: DGGITQSPKYLFRKEGQNVTLSCEQNLNHDAMYWYRQDPGQGLRLIYYSQIVNDFQKGDIAEGYSVSREKKESFPLTVTSAQKNPTAFYLCASSIRSPHEQYFGPGTRLTVT.

This clonotype rates as medium-sized (0.01 to 0.1%). The rearrangement joins TRBV7-2 to TRBJ1-2, with 10 bases lining up with TRBD1. Germline V gene lookup returns CDR1 SGHTA and CDR2 FQGNSA. There are 13 residues in the CDR3. V dropped 4 bases and J dropped 6; count of bases not matched to a gene: 2. In DNA form, the CDR3 reads TGTGCCAGCAGCTCGACAGGGGGCGATGGCTACACCTTC. As protein: CASSSTGGDGYTF.

A word on this clonotype: Germline and junction disagree at one end, which may indicate a read error. The rearrangement links TRBV7-4 to TRBJ2-5, with 8 positions matching TRBD1. CDR1 SGHVT and CDR2 SQSDAQ come from the germline V gene. The CDR3 length is 13 residues. Here the CDR3 DNA reads TGTACCAGCAGCTTACAGGGGGAAGAGACCCAGTACTTC. Amino acids: CTSSLQGEETQYF. Based on the CDR3 plus reference TRBV7-4 and TRBJ2-5, the full variable domain is GAGVSQSPRYKVAKRGRDVALRCDSISGHVTLYWYRQTLGQGSEVLTYSQSDAQRDKSGRPSGRFSAERPERSVSTLKIQRTEQGDSAVYLCTSSLQGEETQYFGPGTRLLVL.

With regard to this clonotype: The junction shows a germline mismatch at one end, possibly a read error. The rearrangement uses TRBV19 and TRBJ2-3; no reliable D call. The germline V gene has CDR1 LNHDA and CDR2 SQIVND (reference sequence). The CDR3 contains 13 residues. The DNA for the CDR3 is TGCGCCAGTAGTACTTTGAGCACAGATACGCAGTATTTT. Residues: CASSTLSTDTQYF. The whole variable domain, filled in from reference TRBV19 and TRBJ2-3, reads DGGITQSPKYLFRKEGQNVTLSCEQNLNHDAMYWYRQDPGQGLRLIYYSQIVNDFQKGDIAEGYSVSREKKESFPLTVTSAQKNPTAFYLCASSTLSTDTQYFGPGTRLTVL.

In its sample, this clonotype was seen once. The genes are TRBV19 and TRBJ2-7; unclear D gene. V was trimmed by 9 bases and J by 0 bases, leaving 12 bases between them. CDR3 length: 13 amino acids. Looked up from germline, CDR1 is LNHDA and CDR2 is SQIVND (reference sequence). The DNA for the CDR3 is TGTGCCAGCTGCAGCCGCAGCTCCTACGAGCAGTACTTC. It specifies CASCSRSSYEQYF. Supplemented by reference TRBV19 and TRBJ2-7, the full variable domain reads DGGITQSPKYLFRKEGQNVTLSCEQNLNHDAMYWYRQDPGQGLRLIYYSQIVNDFQKGDIAEGYSVSREKKESFPLTVTSAQKNPTAFYLCASCSRSSYEQYFGPGTRLTVT.

This clonotype has a handful of counts. A read error is possible here, since a much larger clone lies one base away. The chain uses TRBV18 and TRBJ1-2; TRBD1 agrees at 7 bases. Germline values: CDR1 KGHSH, CDR2 LQKENI. The CDR3 is made up of 13 amino acids. V dropped 8 bases and J dropped 6; count of bases not matched to a gene: 9. CDR3 sequence: CASPTTGIDGYTF. The CDR3 DNA reads as TGTGCCAGCCCAACGACAGGGATTGATGGCTACACCTTC.

This clonotype has more than one count but fewer than ten. One base away lies a much larger clone, so this may be a sequencing read error. V is TRBV19 and J is TRBJ2-3; D gene unclear. The germline V gene encodes CDR1 LNHDA and CDR2 SQIVND (reference sequence). The length of the CDR3 is 13 residues. CDR3 DNA sequence: TGTGCCAGTTCGTCTTATTCTGTAGATACGCGGTATTTT. Translated, it gives CASSSYSVDTRYF.

In this sample, this clonotype turned up a few times. The gene calls are TRBV6-1 and TRBJ1-2; D is perhaps TRBD1 (6 bases). With 2 bases removed from V and 6 bases from J, the gap between germline ends came to 22 bases. Per germline, CDR1 MNHNS and CDR2 SASEGT. The CDR3 spans 17 residues. CDR3 region: CASSESDWVGGADGYTF. DNA for the CDR3: TGTGCCAGCAGTGAATCCGATTGGGTGGGGGGCGCAGATGGCTACACCTTC.

J is TRBJ2-7 and V is TRBV19; D call uncertain. V was clipped by 3 bases and J by 3 bases, with 6 bases between them. Germline V gene sequence: CDR1 LNHDA, CDR2 SQIVND (reference sequence). CDR3 length equals 12 residues. For the CDR3, the DNA is TGTGCCAGTAGTATTAGGAGCTACGAGCAGTACTTC. Protein product: CASSIRSYEQYF.

This clonotype is medium-sized (0.01 to 0.1%) in the sample. This chain links TRBV19 with TRBJ1-5; D remains unclear. The CDR3 is made up of 13 amino acids. The germline CDR1 and CDR2 sequences are LNHDA and SQIVND (reference sequence). Trimming removed 5 bases from V and 0 bases from J, with 5 bases in between. The CDR3 DNA reads TGTGCCAGTAGTCAGTATAGCAATCAGCCCCAGCATTTT. This codes for CASSQYSNQPQHF.

This clonotype has a count of ten or more. V gene TRBV14 combines with J gene TRBJ2-2; D is uncertain. Germline-derived CDR1 and CDR2 are SGHDN and FVKESK. The CDR3 runs 14 residues. The V end lost 1 base, the J end lost 2 bases, and 5 bases lay between the germline ends. The DNA of the CDR3 is TGTGCCAGCAGCCAAGGACTCAACACCGGGGAGCTGTTTTTT. Translated, it gives CASSQGLNTGELFF.

This clonotype is deemed medium-sized. The J gene is TRBJ1-2, the V gene TRBV19; D is undetermined. The length of the CDR3 is 12 residues. The V gene lost 5 bases and the J gene lost 7 bases, with 11 bases spanning the gap. The germline V gene encodes CDR1 LNHDA and CDR2 SQIVND (reference sequence). CDR3 sequence reads: CASSLGSFGYTF. In DNA form, the CDR3 reads TGTGCCAGTAGTTTAGGGAGCTTTGGCTACACCTTC.

The chain couples TRBV29-1 to TRBJ1-2; D not certain. CDR1 SQVTM and CDR2 ANQGSEA come from the germline V gene. CDR3 length equals 10 residues. V was trimmed by 7 bases and J by 3 bases, leaving 6 bases between them. The CDR3 bases are TGCAGCGCCTGGGACTATGGCTACACCTTC. Translated, it gives CSAWDYGYTF.

This clonotype is medium-sized (0.01 to 0.1%) within its sample. The genes are TRBV19 and TRBJ2-1; perhaps TRBD2 as D (5 bases). This CDR3 contains 13 residues. The V end was cut by 5 bases, the J end by 9 bases, with 14 bases between. In germline, CDR1 is LNHDA, CDR2 SQIVND (reference sequence). Here the CDR3 reads CASSSRSGSEQFF. The CDR3 DNA reads TGTGCCAGTAGTTCGAGATCGGGGAGTGAGCAGTTCTTC.

The chain employs TRBV19 and TRBJ2-2; no clear D. CDR3 length: 13 residues. Germline loops: CDR1 LNHDA, CDR2 SQIVND (reference sequence). V lost 5 bases and J lost 5, with 9 bases in between. CDR3 sequence (DNA): TGTGCCAGTAGTCAAAGGCCGACCGGGGAGCTGTTTTTT. Its translation is CASSQRPTGELFF.

About this clonotype itself: One end of the junction fails to match germline, which may point to a read error. The J gene is TRBJ2-2, the V gene TRBV19, with 7 bases that match TRBD2. The CDR3 runs to 13 residues. Germline CDR1 is LNHDA and CDR2 is SQIVND (reference sequence). The CDR3 is CASSITPSGEPFF. The CDR3 nucleotides are TGTGCCAGTAGTATTACCCCCAGCGGGGAGCCGTTTTTT.

This clonotype is large (0.1 to 1%) by share. V usage is TRBV19 and J usage is TRBJ2-1; D not resolved. The germline gives CDR1 LNHDA, CDR2 SQIVND (reference sequence). The CDR3 runs to 13 residues. The V and J ends lost 3 bases and 6 bases respectively, with 9 bases between them. CDR3 residues: CASSIFSINEQFF. CDR3 DNA: TGTGCCAGTAGTATTTTTAGCATCAATGAGCAGTTCTTC.

By its share, this clonotype is medium-sized. The chain is built from TRBV7-9 and TRBJ1-1, with D maybe TRBD1 (6 bases). The CDR3 length is 16 residues. Per the germline V gene, CDR1 is SEHNR and CDR2 is FQNEAQ (reference sequence). V lost 8 bases to trimming and J lost 1 base, with 20 bases between them. In DNA, the CDR3 is TGTGCCAGCTTACTGTACAAGGGGGGCGCGAACACTGAAGCTTTCTTT. This translates into CASLLYKGGANTEAFF. The full variable domain, with the rest looked up from reference TRBV7-9 and TRBJ1-1, is DTGVSQNPRHKITKRGQNVTFRCDPISEHNRLYWYRQTLGQGPEFLTYFQNEAQLEKSRLLSDRFSAERPKGSFSTLEIQRTEQGDSAMYLCASLLYKGGANTEAFFGQGTRLTVV.

The rearrangement joins TRBV11-2 to TRBJ1-5, with 7 bases aligning to TRBD1. Germline V lookup: CDR1 SGHAT, CDR2 FQNNGV. This CDR3 spans 18 amino acids. Trimming at V came to 0 bases and at J to 15 bases, leaving 23 bases not matched to a gene. In DNA, the CDR3 is TGTGCCAGCAGCTTAGACGGAACAGGGGCCCTTAGCAATCAGCCCGTGCATTTT. The encoded protein is CASSLDGTGALSNQPVHF.

The gene calls are TRBV19 and TRBJ2-2; D is uncertain. The germline V and J ends were trimmed by 5 bases and 8 bases, with 12 bases remaining between them. The V gene's germline CDR1 is LNHDA and CDR2 SQIVND (reference sequence). The CDR3 spans 13 residues. The CDR3 DNA is TGTGCCAGTAGTCCGAGGTCATCAGGGGAGCTGTTTTTT. This gives the protein CASSPRSSGELFF.